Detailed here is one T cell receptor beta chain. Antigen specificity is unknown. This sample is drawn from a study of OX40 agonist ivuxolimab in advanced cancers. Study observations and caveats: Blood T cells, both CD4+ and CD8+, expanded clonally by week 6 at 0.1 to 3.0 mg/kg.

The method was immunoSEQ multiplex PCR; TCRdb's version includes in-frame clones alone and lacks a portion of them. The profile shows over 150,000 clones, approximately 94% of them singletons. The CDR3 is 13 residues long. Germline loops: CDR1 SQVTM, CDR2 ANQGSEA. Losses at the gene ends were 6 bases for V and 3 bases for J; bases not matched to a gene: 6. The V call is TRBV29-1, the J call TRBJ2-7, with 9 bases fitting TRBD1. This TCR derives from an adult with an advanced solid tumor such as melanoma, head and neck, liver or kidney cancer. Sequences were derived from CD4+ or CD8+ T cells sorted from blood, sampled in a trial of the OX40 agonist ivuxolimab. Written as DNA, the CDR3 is TGCAGCGTCGGGACAGGGTTCCACTACGAGCAGTACTTC. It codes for CSVGTGFHYEQYF.